The TCR beta chain under discussion was sequenced for a study of T cells in Graves' hyperthyroidism and ophthalmopathy. Study-level findings and limits: Most clonotypes that expanded in the thyroid above 0.001 also showed up in blood.

Not enrolled were patients with uncontrolled infection, other autoimmune disease, pregnancy or lactation. Using RNA transcripts as the source, TCR beta CDR3 regions were amplified. Primed by the HTBI set, a first-round RT-PCR was run on the TCR CDR3. TCRdb reprocessed the multiplex PCR reads via MiXCR and lists one record per CDR3 protein. The table lists roughly 380,000 distinct CDR3 sequences, 15% to 20% of them singletons. J was trimmed by 7 bases and V by 6 bases; bases with no gene match: 14. This CDR3 is built from 15 residues. CDR1 is MNHNS, CDR2 SASEGT, per germline. A word on this clonotype: As yet, its antigen is unknown.

The specimen was blood. This TCR was recovered from a woman aged 40 to 50 with Graves' ophthalmopathy. This chain uses TRBV6-1 with TRBJ1-2, with 7 bases aligning to TRBD1. CDR3 region: CASRPPGTAVGGYTF. DNA for the CDR3: TGTGCCAGCAGACCCCCCGGGACAGCGGTTGGTGGCTACACCTTC.